The clone carrying this T cell receptor beta chain came up a few times. This specimen comes from a study of OX40 agonist ivuxolimab in advanced cancers. Sequencing used immunoSEQ multiplex PCR; TCRdb keeps in-frame clones, though not all of them. The sample shows 50,000 to 60,000 clones, over 80% of them seen only once. Between the trimmed V and J ends, which lost 3 bases and 4 bases, there was a span of 9 bases. This CDR3 has 13 amino acids. Germline-derived CDR1 and CDR2 are LNHDA and SQIVND (reference sequence). The clonotype comes from an adult with an advanced solid tumor such as melanoma, head and neck, liver or kidney cancer. Here the sequenced sample was CD4+ or CD8+ T cells sorted from blood, taken in a trial of the OX40 agonist ivuxolimab. This chain uses TRBV19 with TRBJ1-1; D may be TRBD1 (6 bases). The CDR3 DNA sequence: TGTGCCAGTAGTATTCAGGGGTCCACTGAAGCTTTCTTT. The encoded protein is CASSIQGSTEAFF.